The rows below give T cell receptor beta chains drawn from one sample of a study of shared clonotypes between healthy human individuals. The repertoire was sequenced with immunoSEQ multiplex PCR; TCRdb's copy has only in-frame clones and lacks some. The repertoire holds roughly 2.6 million clones, with over 85% as singletons. The specimen was naive CD4+ T cells sorted from blood. The source is a man aged 18 to 30 in good health. CDR3s include the opening cysteine and the closing phenylalanine or tryptophan. Fields, in order: clone size, J gene, V gene, D gene, CDR3 DNA, CDR3 protein. A D gene is named only where the DNA matches it firmly. Some rows mark clone size as missing; the rest say once, few, many or name a class of expanded clone.

NA	TRBJ2-5	TRBV6-1	NA	TGTGCCAGCAGTCAAAGATACCAAGAGACCCAGTACTTC	CASSQRYQETQYF
NA	TRBJ2-2	TRBV2	NA	TGTGCCAGCAGTGTGCTGGAGTTAGGATCCGGGGAGCTGTTTTTT	CASSVLELGSGELFF
NA	TRBJ2-3	TRBV5-6	NA	TGTGCCAGCAGCCCGCCGGGCTCAAAGACAGATACGCAGTATTTT	CASSPPGSKTDTQYF
NA	TRBJ2-3	TRBV2	NA	TGTGCCAGCACCATAGGACAGCGGGCGGCAGATACGCAGTATTTT	CASTIGQRAADTQYF
NA	TRBJ1-6	TRBV10-3	NA	TGTGCCACGTCCACAGAGGGAGGTAATTCACCCCTCCACTTT	CATSTEGGNSPLHF
NA	TRBJ1-4	TRBV19	TRBD1	TGTGCCAGTAGTTCCGGGACAGGGGTCGGTGCAGAGGGAAAACTGTTTTTT	CASSSGTGVGAEGKLFF
NA	TRBJ2-1	TRBV6-5	TRBD2	TGTGCCAGCAGCGATGCTAGCGGGGGGGTACATGAGCAGTTCTTC	CASSDASGGVHEQFF
NA	TRBJ1-2	TRBV28	TRBD1	TGTGCCAGCAACCTGATACAGGGGTACTATGGCTACACCTTC	CASNLIQGYYGYTF
once	TRBJ2-7	TRBV11-2	NA	TGTGCCAGCAGCGTGGGAGGACTCCGGGACATCTCCTACGAGCAGTACTTC	CASSVGGLRDISYEQYF
NA	TRBJ2-3	TRBV5-4	TRBD2	TGTGCCAGCAGCTTGGCGAGCGGGGCCACAGATACGCAGTATTTT	CASSLASGATDTQYF
NA	TRBJ2-7	TRBV19	TRBD1	TGTGCCAGTAGACCGACAGGGGGGACTTACGAGCAGTACTTC	CASRPTGGTYEQYF
NA	TRBJ2-7	TRBV2	NA	TGTGCCAGCAGTAACGTCCTATTCTCCTACGAGCAGTACTTC	CASSNVLFSYEQYF
NA	TRBJ2-6	TRBV5-4	TRBD1	TGTGCCAGCAGCTCGACAGGGGGCTCTGGGGCCAACGTCCTGACTTTC	CASSSTGGSGANVLTF
NA	TRBJ1-5	TRBV14	NA	TGTGCCAGCAGCCAACCACTTTTTAGCAATCAGCCCCAGCATTTT	CASSQPLFSNQPQHF
NA	TRBJ1-4	TRBV29-1	NA	TGCAGCGTGGCCCCAACAGGGTCTTCTAATGAAAAACTGTTTTTT	CSVAPTGSSNEKLFF
NA	TRBJ2-7	TRBV7-8	TRBD1	TGTGCCAGCAGCCCCGGGACAGGGACTCCCTACGAGCAGTACTTC	CASSPGTGTPYEQYF
NA	TRBJ2-7	TRBV5-6	NA	TGTGCCAGCAGGGGATCCGGGACAAGAACTTACGAGCAGTACTTC	CASRGSGTRTYEQYF
NA	TRBJ1-5	TRBV12-5	NA	TGTGCTAGTGGTTTGTTACAGGGTGACCTTTTTCTGGAGCCCCAGCATTTT	CASGLLQGDLFLEPQHF
NA	TRBJ2-7	TRBV6-1	NA	TGTGCCAGCGTCCCAAGCGCCGGCTCCTACGAGCAGTACTTC	CASVPSAGSYEQYF
NA	TRBJ2-7	TRBV4-3	TRBD2	TGCGCCAGCAGCCAAGGGTTGGCGGGAGTCGAGCAGTACTTC	CASSQGLAGVEQYF
NA	TRBJ2-4	TRBV4-1	TRBD2	TGCGCCAGCAGCCAAGGACTAGCGGGGGGTCTAGCCAAAAACATTCAGTACTTC	CASSQGLAGGLAKNIQYF
NA	TRBJ2-5	TRBV1	NA	TGCACCAGCAGCCTTTCGGGGGGAGAGACCCAGTACTTC	CTSSLSGGETQYF
NA	TRBJ2-2	TRBV5-6	NA	TGTGCCAGCAACTTCGGACGGCCTGGGGAGCTGTTTTTT	CASNFGRPGELFF
NA	TRBJ1-5	TRBV11-3	TRBD1	TGTGCCAGCAGCTTAGGGGACAGCAATAGCAATCAGCCCCAGCATTTT	CASSLGDSNSNQPQHF
once	TRBJ2-1	TRBV9	TRBD2	TGTGCCAGCAGCTCCCCCCGCGGGGGGATTCGGGATGAGCAGTTCTTC	CASSSPRGGIRDEQFF
NA	TRBJ2-6	TRBV2	NA	TGTGCCAGCAGTGGGTACTCTGGGGCCAACGTCCTGACTTTC	CASSGYSGANVLTF
NA	TRBJ2-3	TRBV5-1	NA	TGCGCCAGCAGTTGGGGTGGCGGTGGCACAGATACGCAGTATTTT	CASSWGGGGTDTQYF
NA	TRBJ1-3	TRBV5-5	TRBD1	TGTGCCAGCAGCTTGGGGGACAGGGCCTCTGGAAACACCATATATTTT	CASSLGDRASGNTIYF
NA	TRBJ1-1	TRBV19	NA	TGTGCCAGTAGTATTACGGGCAACCGGGACTCGAAGCTGTTGACAGCTTTCTTT	CASSITGNRDSKLLTAFF
NA	TRBJ2-4	TRBV14	NA	TGTGCCAGCAGCCAGATAGGCGGGGCGTCCAAAAACATTCAGTACTTC	CASSQIGGASKNIQYF
once	TRBJ2-3	TRBV11-2	NA	TGTGCCAGCAGCCCTTGGCCTGGGGGACTCGCAGATACGCAGTATTTT	CASSPWPGGLADTQYF
NA	TRBJ1-2	TRBV25-1	NA	TGTGCCAGCAGTGACCTGACCGTCCAACCGTATGGCTACACCTTC	CASSDLTVQPYGYTF
NA	TRBJ1-6	TRBV2	NA	TGTGCCAGCAGCCAGACAGGTTTCGCGATCTATAATTCACCCCTCCACTTT	CASSQTGFAIYNSPLHF
NA	TRBJ2-1	TRBV29-1	TRBD1	TGCAGCGTTAAATCGGGACAGATGATACACAATGAGCAGTTCTTC	CSVKSGQMIHNEQFF
NA	TRBJ2-7	TRBV2	NA	TGTGCCAGCAGCCTCATTCAGGAAGGGATCGGCGAGCAGTACTTC	CASSLIQEGIGEQYF
few	TRBJ2-7	TRBV27	NA	TGTGCCAGCAGTTCGACAGACTACGAGCAGTACTTC	CASSSTDYEQYF
NA	TRBJ2-1	TRBV28	NA	TGTGCCAGCAGCTTTTTCGGGCAGCTTGGTGAGCAGTTCTTC	CASSFFGQLGEQFF
NA	TRBJ1-5	TRBV18	TRBD1	TGTGCCAGCTCACCACCGGGACAGGGGAGCCAGCCCCAGCATTTT	CASSPPGQGSQPQHF
NA	TRBJ2-5	TRBV5-1	NA	TGCGCCAGCAGCTTGGACGGCAGGGCCCAAGAGACCCAGTACTTC	CASSLDGRAQETQYF
NA	TRBJ1-4	TRBV30	NA	TGTGCCTGGAGTTCTGGCAGGGCGGAGGAAAAACTGTTTTTT	CAWSSGRAEEKLFF
once	TRBJ1-2	TRBV5-1	TRBD1	TGCGCCAGCAGCTCAGGACAGGGCATCTATGGCTACACCTTC	CASSSGQGIYGYTF
NA	TRBJ1-6	TRBV19	NA	TGTGCCAGTAGTATAGAACTTACAGATAATTCACCCCTCCACTTT	CASSIELTDNSPLHF
once	TRBJ1-4	TRBV30	NA	TGTGCCTGGAACCGACAGGATTCAACTAATGAAAAACTGTTTTTT	CAWNRQDSTNEKLFF
NA	TRBJ2-1	TRBV5-1	NA	TGCGCCAGCAGGGACAACACCTACAATGAGCAGTTCTTC	CASRDNTYNEQFF
once	TRBJ2-2	TRBV5-1	NA	TGCGCCAGCAGCTTGGGGCCGGGGACCGGGGAGCTGTTTTTT	CASSLGPGTGELFF
NA	TRBJ1-5	TRBV7-3	TRBD1	TGTGCCAGCAGCTGGGGACAGGGAAAACCTCAGCCCCAGCATTTT	CASSWGQGKPQPQHF
NA	TRBJ2-7	TRBV6-1	TRBD2	TGTGCCAGCAGCCTAGCGGGAGCTATCCCCTACGAGCAGTACTTC	CASSLAGAIPYEQYF
NA	TRBJ1-4	TRBV20-1	NA	TGCAGTGCACCCGGGCGCCGGGAACTGTTTTTT	CSAPGRRELFF
NA	TRBJ1-3	TRBV4-2	NA	TGTGCCAGCAGCTGGTCGGACAGCCCAAGCTCTGGAAACACCATATATTTT	CASSWSDSPSSGNTIYF
few	TRBJ1-1	TRBV7-9	NA	TGTGCCAGCAGCTTCCCCATAGAGAACACTGAAGCTTTCTTT	CASSFPIENTEAFF
NA	TRBJ1-1	TRBV20-1	NA	TGCAGTGCTAGAGTAATCGCTGAAGCTTTCTTT	CSARVIAEAFF
NA	TRBJ1-2	TRBV6-5	NA	TGTGCCAGCAGTCAGACAGCTAACTATGGCTACACCTTC	CASSQTANYGYTF
NA	TRBJ1-6	TRBV6-6	NA	TGTGCCAGCAGTCCTCCCCATTCACCCCTCCACTTT	CASSPPHSPLHF
NA	TRBJ2-1	TRBV11-2	TRBD2	TGTGCCAGCAGCTGGACTAGCGGTCGGTACAATGAGCAGTTCTTC	CASSWTSGRYNEQFF
NA	TRBJ1-6	TRBV6-1	NA	TGTGCCAGCAGTGTGACCGAAGGCTATAATTCACCCCTCCACTTT	CASSVTEGYNSPLHF
NA	TRBJ1-2	TRBV7-2	TRBD1	TGTGCCAGCAGCACCCAGACAGGGCCCTACTCATTTAACTATGGCTACACCTTC	CASSTQTGPYSFNYGYTF
NA	TRBJ1-3	TRBV10-3	NA	TGTGCCATCAGCCCCGGTTTGCAAGGAAACACCATATATTTT	CAISPGLQGNTIYF
NA	TRBJ1-4	TRBV15	NA	TGTGCCACCAGCAAACGGAGTAATGAAAAACTGTTTTTT	CATSKRSNEKLFF
NA	TRBJ2-1	TRBV12-5	NA	TGTGCTAGTGGTTTCTGGCAGGTGAATGAGCAGTTCTTC	CASGFWQVNEQFF